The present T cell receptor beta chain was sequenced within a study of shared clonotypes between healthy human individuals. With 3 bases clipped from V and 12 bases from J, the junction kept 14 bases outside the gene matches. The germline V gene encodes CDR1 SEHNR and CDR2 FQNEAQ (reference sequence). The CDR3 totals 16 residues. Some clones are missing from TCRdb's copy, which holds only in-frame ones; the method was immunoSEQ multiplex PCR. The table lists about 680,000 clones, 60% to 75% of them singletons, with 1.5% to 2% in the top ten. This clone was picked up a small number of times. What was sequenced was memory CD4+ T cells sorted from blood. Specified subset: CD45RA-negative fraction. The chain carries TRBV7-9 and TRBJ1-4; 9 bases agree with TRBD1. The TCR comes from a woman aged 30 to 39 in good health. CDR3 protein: CASSFDPGQGLLELFF. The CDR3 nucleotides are TGTGCCAGCAGCTTTGACCCGGGACAGGGACTTTTGGAACTGTTTTTT.